This entry lists 5 T cell receptor beta chains sequenced from one sample in a study of prognosis after radiotherapy for stage I lung cancer. Two-round multiplex PCR on genomic DNA was the method by which TCR beta CDR3 was amplified. Amplification in first-round PCR relied on primers specific to each TRBV and TRBJ gene. TCRdb analysed the multiplex PCR reads with MiXCR anew, one entry per CDR3 protein. The data contain 30,000 to 40,000 distinct CDR3 sequences, approximately 35% of them seen just once; the ten biggest clones take up about 25%. The input for sequencing was PBMCs, taken before or after stereotactic body radiation therapy (not recorded which). These receptors originate from a donor aged 50 or older with non-small cell lung cancer.

This clonotype has at least ten counts. The rearrangement uses TRBV19 and TRBJ2-5, with a possible D match to TRBD1 (7 bases). Germline V gene sequence: CDR1 LNHDA, CDR2 SQIVND (reference sequence). There are 18 residues in the CDR3. Trimming pared 9 bases from V and 0 bases from J, leaving 26 bases between. The CDR3 DNA is TGTGCCAGCAAAAGTCAGGGGGGCAAAACCTTGTACCAAGAGACCCAGTACTTC. Residues: CASKSQGGKTLYQETQYF.

This clonotype was counted many times. The CDR3, as DNA: TGCAGTGCACCGAGGGCGACTGAAGCTTTCTTT. This codes for CSAPRATEAFF. V gene TRBV20-1 combines with J gene TRBJ1-1; D gene uncertain. CDR1 DFQATT and CDR2 SNEGSKA come from the germline V gene (reference sequence). This CDR3 spans 11 amino acids. Trimming removed 6 bases from V and 5 bases from J, with 10 bases in between.

V is TRBV5-1 and J is TRBJ1-6; no firm D call. V was cut by 0 bases and J by 0 bases, with 16 bases left in between. The CDR3 has 19 amino acids. Germline CDR1 SGHRS, CDR2 YFSETQ. CDR3 residues: CASSLVQEAASSYNSPLHF. In DNA form, the CDR3 reads TGCGCCAGCAGCTTGGTCCAGGAAGCCGCGAGCTCCTATAATTCACCCCTCCACTTT.

Details on this clonotype: The junction and the germline gene differ at one end; a read error may be behind it. J is TRBJ2-3 and V is TRBV24-1, with TRBD1 matching 8 bases. Germline V gives CDR1 KGHDR, CDR2 SFDVKD. CDR3 length: 16 residues. This CDR3 reads CATGDPGQASIDTQYF. The CDR3 DNA is TGTGCCACCGGTGATCCGGGACAGGCATCAATAGATACGCAGTATTTT.

V usage is TRBV9 and J usage is TRBJ1-6; no clear D. CDR1 and CDR2 from the germline V gene are SGDLS and YYNGEE. Trimming shortened V by 0 bases and J by 7 bases, and 8 bases separated the two germline ends. This CDR3 is 14 amino acids long. This chain's CDR3 is CASSVGQPNSPLHF. Here the CDR3 DNA reads TGTGCCAGCAGCGTAGGCCAGCCCAATTCACCCCTCCACTTT.